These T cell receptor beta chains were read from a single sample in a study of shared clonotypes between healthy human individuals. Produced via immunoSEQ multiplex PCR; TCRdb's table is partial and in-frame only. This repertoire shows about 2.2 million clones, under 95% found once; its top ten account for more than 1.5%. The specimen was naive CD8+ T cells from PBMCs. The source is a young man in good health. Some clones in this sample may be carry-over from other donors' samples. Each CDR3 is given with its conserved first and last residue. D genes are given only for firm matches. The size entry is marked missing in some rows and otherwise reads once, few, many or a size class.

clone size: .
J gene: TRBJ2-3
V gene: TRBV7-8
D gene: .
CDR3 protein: CASSFSSGSWDTQYF
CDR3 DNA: TGTGCCAGCAGCTTCTCCAGCGGCTCCTGGGATACGCAGTATTTT

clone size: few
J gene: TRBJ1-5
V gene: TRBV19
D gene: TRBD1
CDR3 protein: CAGGQGNQPQHF
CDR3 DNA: TGTGCCGGAGGACAGGGGAATCAGCCCCAGCATTTT

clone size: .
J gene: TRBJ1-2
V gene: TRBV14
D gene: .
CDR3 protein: CASSQDKPTQTERYGYTF
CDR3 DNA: TGTGCCAGCAGCCAAGATAAGCCCACCCAGACAGAACGCTATGGCTACACCTTC

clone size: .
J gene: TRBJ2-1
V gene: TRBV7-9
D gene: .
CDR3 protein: CASSFLGNEQFF
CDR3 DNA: TGTGCCAGCAGCTTTCTCGGAAATGAGCAGTTCTTC

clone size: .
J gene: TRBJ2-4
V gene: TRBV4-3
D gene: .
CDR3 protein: CASSQDISGLAKNIQYF
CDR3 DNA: TGCGCCAGCAGCCAAGATATTAGCGGCTTAGCCAAAAACATTCAGTACTTC

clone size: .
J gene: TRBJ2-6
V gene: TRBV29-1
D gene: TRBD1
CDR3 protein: CSVHQGGWDRASGANVLTF
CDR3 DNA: TGCAGCGTACACCAGGGCGGTTGGGACAGGGCCTCTGGGGCCAACGTCCTGACTTTC

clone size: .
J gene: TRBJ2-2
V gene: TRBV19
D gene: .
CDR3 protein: CATSRPGELFF
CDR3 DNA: TGTGCCACCTCCCGACCCGGGGAGCTGTTTTTT

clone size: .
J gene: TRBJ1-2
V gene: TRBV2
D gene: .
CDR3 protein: CASISGPAPSRGYTF
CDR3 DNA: TGTGCCAGCATCTCGGGCCCCGCACCATCTCGGGGCTACACCTTC

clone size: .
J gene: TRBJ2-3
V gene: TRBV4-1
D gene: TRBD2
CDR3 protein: CASSHPGGASGSRNTQYF
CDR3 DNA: TGCGCCAGCAGCCATCCCGGGGGGGCTAGCGGGAGCAGGAATACGCAGTATTTT

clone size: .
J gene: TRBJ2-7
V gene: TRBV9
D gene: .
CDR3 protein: CASSKEGSQWEQYF
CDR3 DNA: TGTGCCAGCAGCAAAGAGGGCTCCCAGTGGGAGCAGTACTTC

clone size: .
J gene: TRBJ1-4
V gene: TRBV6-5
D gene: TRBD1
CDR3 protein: CASSYSEGASDEKLFF
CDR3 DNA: TGTGCCAGCAGTTACTCCGAGGGGGCATCAGATGAAAAACTGTTTTTT

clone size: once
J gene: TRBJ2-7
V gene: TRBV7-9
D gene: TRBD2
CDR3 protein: CASSPRTSGTLYEQYF
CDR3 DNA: TGTGCCAGCAGCCCAAGGACTAGCGGAACCCTCTACGAGCAGTACTTC

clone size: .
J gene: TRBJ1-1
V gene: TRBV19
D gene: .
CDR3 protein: CASISGNTEAFF
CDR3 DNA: TGTGCCAGTATTAGTGGAAACACTGAAGCTTTCTTT

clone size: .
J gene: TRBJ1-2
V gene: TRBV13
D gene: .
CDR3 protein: CASRTDYGYTF
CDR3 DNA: TGTGCCAGCAGAACAGACTATGGCTACACCTTC

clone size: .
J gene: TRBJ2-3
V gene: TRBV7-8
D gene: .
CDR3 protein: CASSFINRDQDTQYF
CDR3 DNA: TGTGCCAGCAGCTTCATTAACAGGGATCAAGATACGCAGTATTTT

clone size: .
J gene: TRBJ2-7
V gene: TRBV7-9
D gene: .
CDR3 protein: CASSGAPREGSYEQYF
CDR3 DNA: TGTGCCAGCAGCGGGGCTCCCCGGGAAGGCTCCTACGAGCAGTACTTC

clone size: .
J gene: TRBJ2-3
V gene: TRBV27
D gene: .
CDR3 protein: CASSPLTPGDTQYF
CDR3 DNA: TGTGCCAGCAGTCCGCTCACCCCCGGAGATACGCAGTATTTT

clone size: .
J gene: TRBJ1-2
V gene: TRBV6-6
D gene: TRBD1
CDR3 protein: CASSYSKDRGDYGYTF
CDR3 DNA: TGTGCCAGCAGTTACTCCAAGGACAGGGGGGACTATGGCTACACCTTC

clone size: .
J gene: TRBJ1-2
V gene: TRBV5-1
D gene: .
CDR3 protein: CASSLGLNYGYTF
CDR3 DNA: TGCGCCAGCAGCTTGGGCCTTAACTATGGCTACACCTTC

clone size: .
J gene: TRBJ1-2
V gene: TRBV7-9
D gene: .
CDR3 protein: CASSPREDTNYGYTF
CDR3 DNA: TGTGCCAGCAGCCCCCGGGAGGACACTAACTATGGCTACACCTTC

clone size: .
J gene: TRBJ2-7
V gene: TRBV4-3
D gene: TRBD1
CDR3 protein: CASSQDMGTAYEQYF
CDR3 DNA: TGCGCCAGCAGCCAAGACATGGGGACAGCCTACGAGCAGTACTTC

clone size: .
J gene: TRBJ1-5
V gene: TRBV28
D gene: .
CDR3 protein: CASSSITGFLSNQPQHF
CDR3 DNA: TGTGCCAGCAGTTCAATTACAGGGTTTCTAAGCAATCAGCCCCAGCATTTT

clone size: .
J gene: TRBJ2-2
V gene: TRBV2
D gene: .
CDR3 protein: CASTGGPNTGELFF
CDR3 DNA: TGTGCCAGCACCGGAGGGCCGAACACCGGGGAGCTGTTTTTT

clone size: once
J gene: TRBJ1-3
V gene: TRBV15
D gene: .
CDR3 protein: CATSTAGSGNTIYF
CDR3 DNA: TGTGCCACCAGCACAGCAGGGTCTGGAAACACCATATATTTT

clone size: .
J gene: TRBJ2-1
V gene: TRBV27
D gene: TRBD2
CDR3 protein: CASSFSSGYNEQFF
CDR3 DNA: TGTGCCAGCAGTTTCTCTAGCGGATACAATGAGCAGTTCTTC